The 11 T cell receptor beta chains given below trace back to one sample, sequenced in a study of T cell changes during pregnancy in multiple sclerosis. Profiled with immunoSEQ multiplex PCR; TCRdb holds only in-frame clones, not every one. The data hold some 80,000 clones, with approximately 94% observed a single time. The sequencing here drew on peripheral blood, taken in the third trimester of pregnancy. The receptors shown here come from a female donor with multiple sclerosis, enrolled in a pregnancy study.

The chain employs TRBV5-5 and TRBJ2-2; 8 nucleotides align to TRBD2. The germline gives CDR1 SGHKS, CDR2 YYEKEE (reference sequence). V shed 2 bases and J 4 bases; nucleotides not matched to a gene: 4. CDR3 length: 15 residues. The CDR3 reads CASSFSGATTGELFF. The DNA for the CDR3 is TGTGCCAGCAGCTTTAGCGGGGCCACCACCGGGGAGCTGTTTTTT.

V and J are TRBV7-9 and TRBJ1-1; tentative D call: TRBD1 (5 bases). V was shortened by 7 bases and J by 7 bases, with 10 bases between the two germline ends. Germline values: CDR1 SEHNR, CDR2 FQNEAQ (reference sequence). The CDR3 sequence is 11 residues long. The DNA of the CDR3 is TGTGCCAGCACTCAGGGAATTGAAGCTTTCTTT. Translation: CASTQGIEAFF. Complete variable domain (other parts from reference TRBV7-9 and TRBJ1-1): DTGVSQNPRHKITKRGQNVTFRCDPISEHNRLYWYRQTLGQGPEFLTYFQNEAQLEKSRLLSDRFSAERPKGSFSTLEIQRTEQGDSAMYLCASTQGIEAFFGQGTRLTVV.

The chain has TRBV19 and TRBJ2-7; weak D call: TRBD2 (5 bases). Germline V gene sequence: CDR1 LNHDA, CDR2 SQIVND (reference sequence). Trimming removed 5 bases at V and 6 bases at J, with 23 bases between. CDR3 length equals 16 residues. The CDR3 sequence is CASSPLGAADSGEQYF. The CDR3 nucleotides read TGTGCCAGTAGTCCCCTTGGAGCGGCAGACTCTGGCGAGCAGTACTTC.

In nucleotides, the CDR3 is TGTGCCAGCAGCCTGGGCAGGCTCACCTACGAGCAGTACTTC. Protein product: CASSLGRLTYEQYF. V usage is TRBV13 and J usage is TRBJ2-7; the D is unclear. The CDR3 runs 14 residues. Germline V lookup: CDR1 PRHDT, CDR2 FYEKMQ (reference sequence). Trimming shortened V by 5 bases and J by 2 bases, and 13 bases separated the two germline ends. The entire variable domain, with the rest obtained from reference TRBV13 and TRBJ2-7, is as follows: AAGVIQSPRHLIKEKRETATLKCYPIPRHDTVYWYQQGPGQDPQFLISFYEKMQSDKGSIPDRFSAQQFSDYHSELNMSSLELGDSALYFCASSLGRLTYEQYFGPGTRLTVT.

This chain joins TRBV7-9 and TRBJ2-1; 7 bases map to TRBD1. Trimming cost V 5 bases and J 5 bases; bases outside gene matches: 9. Germline V gene lookup returns CDR1 SEHNR and CDR2 FQNEAQ (reference sequence). The CDR3 is made up of 15 amino acids. The DNA of the CDR3 is TGTGCCAGCAGCGCTCGACAGGGATCAGACAATGAGCAGTTCTTC. Encoded protein: CASSARQGSDNEQFF. The full variable domain, rest sourced from reference TRBV7-9 and TRBJ2-1, is DTGVSQNPRHKITKRGQNVTFRCDPISEHNRLYWYRQTLGQGPEFLTYFQNEAQLEKSRLLSDRFSAERPKGSFSTLEIQRTEQGDSAMYLCASSARQGSDNEQFFGPGTRLTVL.

The chain joins TRBV5-6 to TRBJ2-5; the D gene is possibly TRBD2 (5 bases). The CDR3 extends over 16 amino acids. Germline assignment: CDR1 SGHDT and CDR2 YYEEEE. Trimming removed 4 bases from V and 2 bases from J, with 18 bases in between. The CDR3 sequence: CASSLTRGWSQETQYF. CDR3 nucleotides: TGTGCCAGCAGCCTGACGCGCGGGTGGTCGCAAGAGACCCAGTACTTC.

The chain combines TRBV4-1 with TRBJ1-5, with D perhaps TRBD1 (5 bases). V dropped 1 base and J dropped 10 bases, with 14 bases sitting between them. Per germline, CDR1 MGHRA and CDR2 YSYEKL. The CDR3 runs 14 residues. CDR3 protein: CASSQVRRALPQHF. Here the CDR3 DNA reads TGCGCCAGCAGCCAAGTTCGCAGGGCTTTACCCCAGCATTTT.

V gene TRBV2 combines with J gene TRBJ2-5, with D possibly TRBD1 on 6 matching bases. In germline, CDR1 is SNHLY, CDR2 FYNNEI. CDR3 length: 12 residues. The V end lost 11 bases, the J end lost 0 bases, and 10 bases lay between the germline ends. CDR3 in DNA: TGTGCCTCCCAGGGGAACCAAGAGACCCAGTACTTC. Translated: CASQGNQETQYF. Full variable domain (outside the CDR3, taken from reference TRBV2 and TRBJ2-5): EPEVTQTPSHQVTQMGQEVILRCVPISNHLYFYWYRQILGQKVEFLVSFYNNEISEKSEIFDDQFSVERPDGSNFTLKIRSTKLEDSAMYFCASQGNQETQYFGPGTRLLVL.

The chain is built from TRBV5-6 and TRBJ2-1; 8 bases align to TRBD1. Germline CDR1 is SGHDT and CDR2 is YYEEEE. This CDR3 has 12 amino acids. V shed 4 bases, J shed 10 bases, and the junction held 4 bases outside the gene matches. The CDR3 protein is CASSGQGYEQFF. CDR3 nucleotides: TGTGCCAGCAGCGGACAGGGCTACGAGCAGTTCTTC.

This chain connects TRBV5-6 to TRBJ1-5, with D possibly matching TRBD1 (6 bases). The V end was cut by 4 bases, the J end by 5 bases, with 13 bases between. The CDR3 contains 14 residues. Germline V gene lookup returns CDR1 SGHDT and CDR2 YYEEEE. CDR3: CASSLGQSDQPQHF. CDR3 DNA sequence: TGTGCCAGCAGCCTCGGACAGAGCGATCAGCCCCAGCATTTT.

The chain is built from TRBV5-4 and TRBJ2-1; 14 nucleotides match TRBD2. The CDR3 consists of 16 residues. Germline V CDR1 and CDR2: SGHNT, YYREEE (reference sequence). V trimming: 10 bases; J trimming: 0 bases; junction bases outside the gene matches: 6. CDR3 sequence reads: CAGTSGGLSSYNEQFF. CDR3 DNA: TGTGCCGGGACTAGCGGGGGCCTGAGCTCCTACAATGAGCAGTTCTTC.